Included here is one T cell receptor beta chain sequence, with context. TCRdb independently ran MiXCR on the 5' RACE reads; one entry per CDR3 protein. Of around 960,000 distinct CDR3 sequences in the sample, approximately 13% are singletons; the top ten hold around 1.6%. The CDR3 consists of 18 residues. Germline V gene lookup returns CDR1 DFQATT and CDR2 SNEGSKA (reference sequence). The V end lost 3 bases, the J end lost 6 bases, and 29 bases lay between the germline ends. The record originates from a study of identical twins. In addition, the sample was reused for a study of yellow fever vaccine responses in identical twins.

The chain employs TRBV20-1 and TRBJ2-5; D perhaps matches TRBD2 (6 bases). The TCR originated in a woman younger than 30 in good health. Sequencing used PBMCs. The CDR3, as DNA: TGCAGTGCTAGGTCAACCCCCGGGACTCCCTTCGGGGTAAAGACCCAGTACTTC. This gives the protein CSARSTPGTPFGVKTQYF.